Described below is a single TCR beta chain sequence and its context. The data originate from a study of CD8 T cells in Susac syndrome. This CDR3 is built from 15 residues. V gave up 5 bases and J gave up 5 bases; unmatched junction bases: 6. After extraction with the RNeasy kit, roughly 0.45 to 1 ug of the RNA was reverse transcribed using random hexamers. The amplification used immunoSEQ multiplex PCR on TCR beta CDR3; it spanned 54 Vbeta and 13 Jbeta. Using its own MiXCR run on the immunoSEQ multiplex PCR reads, TCRdb lists one record per CDR3 protein. The sample contains roughly 200,000 distinct CDR3 sequences, approximately 95% of which appear only once.

This chain joins TRBV12-3 or TRBV12-4 and TRBJ1-4; 9 nucleotides align to TRBD1. Sequenced input: CD4+ T cells from PBMCs. This TCR was recovered from a human donor with multiple sclerosis. CDR3 sequence: CASSPTGTGNEKLFF. DNA of the CDR3: TGTGCCAGCAGTCCAACCGGGACAGGGAATGAAAAACTGTTTTTT.